Presented here are 21 T cell receptor beta chains from one specimen sequenced in a study of T cell responses to AZD1222 COVID-19 vaccine (dated by TCRdb to about 2021). The time point label of this sample denotes: baseline before first vaccination. Library prep was done by the immunoSEQ multiplex PCR assay. Sourced from immuneACCESS, this table was stored by TCRdb with only in-frame sequences that have V and J called. A share of the clones is absent; for the studies checked, an unresolved V gene accounts for under half, and the remainder has no known explanation. The sample contains more than 95,000 clones, about 90% of them found a single time. Of the sample, about 1.1% falls within the top ten clones. The input for sequencing was peripheral blood, taken on day 0 of AZD1222 vaccination. These receptors all stem from an adult in good health.

This chain uses TRBV5-3 with TRBJ1-3; 7 bases line up with TRBD1. Being an ORF, TRBV5-3 has a function that is uncertain. This CDR3 has 19 residues. V gave up 5 bases and J gave up 0 bases; unmatched junction bases: 17. CDR3 nucleotides: TGTGCCAGAAGAACAGGGTCACACTGCGGGACAGCCTCTGGAAACACCATATATTTT. Amino acids: CARRTGSHCGTASGNTIYF.

The chain combines TRBV27 with TRBJ1-6, with D perhaps matching TRBD1 (6 bases). This CDR3 is built from 16 residues. V dropped 2 bases and J dropped 7 bases, with 15 bases sitting between them. Germline values: CDR1 MNHEY, CDR2 SMNVEV (reference sequence). The CDR3 DNA follows: TGTGCCAGCAGTTTAAGAGCGAAAGGGGGGAATTCACCCCTCCACTTT. Translation gives CASSLRAKGGNSPLHF.

This sequence joins TRBV18 and TRBJ2-7, with 11 bases that match TRBD2. V lost 4 bases to trimming and J lost 0 bases; unmatched junction nucleotides: 2. Germline CDR1 reads KGHSH; CDR2 reads LQKENI. This CDR3 comprises 15 residues. CDR3 region: CASSHGTSGSYEQYF. The CDR3 nucleotides read TGTGCCAGCTCACACGGGACTAGCGGCTCCTACGAGCAGTACTTC.

The chain links TRBV7-9 to TRBJ2-7; 7 bases are shared with TRBD1. Germline V gene data show CDR1 as SEHNR and CDR2 as FQNEAQ (reference sequence). This CDR3 spans 14 amino acids. The trim removed 2 bases at V and 5 bases at J, leaving 6 bases unmatched. The CDR3 DNA reads as TGTGCCAGCAGCTTAACATCCAGGGGGAACGAGCAGTACTTC. Translating gives CASSLTSRGNEQYF.

This clone has just one count. The J gene is TRBJ2-5, the V gene TRBV9, with TRBD1 identical over 7 bases. With V trimmed by 4 bases and J by 2 bases, 8 bases remained unmatched. The CDR3 is 15 residues long. From germline, CDR1 is SGDLS and CDR2 YYNGEE. DNA for the CDR3: TGTGCCAGCAGCCTTACGATCAGGGGGCAAGAGACCCAGTACTTC. This encodes CASSLTIRGQETQYF. The full variable domain, in which reference TRBV9 and TRBJ2-5 provide the parts outside the CDR3, is DSGVTQTPKHLITATGQRVTLRCSPRSGDLSVYWYQQSLDQGLQFLIQYYNGEERAKGNILERFSAQQFPDLHSELNLSSLELGDSALYFCASSLTIRGQETQYFGPGTRLLVL.

The chain employs TRBV11-2 and TRBJ1-6; no clear D gene. V was shortened by 0 bases and J by 9 bases, with 9 bases between the two germline ends. CDR3 size: 14 residues. Germline V gives CDR1 SGHAT, CDR2 FQNNGV. DNA of the CDR3: TGTGCCAGCAGCTTAGACTGGAAGCTTTCACCCCTCCACTTT. As protein: CASSLDWKLSPLHF.

Written as DNA, the CDR3 is TGTGCCAGCAGTTTCGCGCCGGGACTAGCGGGAGGGAGCACCGGGGAGCTGTTTTTT. Translation gives CASSFAPGLAGGSTGELFF. The chain links TRBV27 to TRBJ2-2; 16 bases agree with TRBD2. CDR3 length: 19 amino acids. Trimming took 3 bases from V and 4 from J; bases not matched to a gene: 8. The V gene's germline CDR1 is MNHEY and CDR2 SMNVEV (reference sequence).

The chain carries TRBV5-4 and TRBJ2-1, with TRBD2 identical over 9 bases. Germline values: CDR1 SGHNT, CDR2 YYREEE (reference sequence). There are 14 residues in the CDR3. Losses at the gene ends were 0 bases for V and 7 bases for J; bases not matched to a gene: 2. The CDR3 here is CASSLVAGGNEQFF. As DNA, the CDR3 is TGTGCCAGCAGCTTGGTCGCGGGAGGGAATGAGCAGTTCTTC.

This chain joins TRBV18 and TRBJ2-2, with 9 bases that match TRBD1. Losses at the gene ends were 4 bases for V and 3 bases for J; bases not matched to a gene: 6. This CDR3 region has 16 residues. Germline CDR1 is KGHSH and CDR2 is LQKENI. CDR3 nucleotide sequence: TGTGCCAGCTCACTTACAGGGACAGGGTACACCGGGGAGCTGTTTTTT. This translates into CASSLTGTGYTGELFF.

This chain uses TRBV19 with TRBJ1-5, with 7 bases lining up with TRBD1. V lost 5 bases and J lost 6; bases outside the gene matches: 10. Per the germline V gene, CDR1 is LNHDA and CDR2 is SQIVND (reference sequence). This CDR3 comprises 15 residues. CDR3 region: CASSGRTGGVQPQHF. The CDR3 DNA reads as TGTGCCAGTAGTGGACGGACAGGAGGAGTTCAGCCCCAGCATTTT.

The V gene is TRBV6-5, the J gene TRBJ2-1; no firm D call. Germline CDR1 reads MNHEY; CDR2 reads SVGAGI. Trimming removed 2 bases at V and 11 bases at J, with 7 bases between. This CDR3 comprises 11 residues. The CDR3 DNA is TGTGCCAGCAGTTACCGGAATAAGCAGTTCTTC. Its protein is CASSYRNKQFF.

This clone was seen more than once but under ten times. The CDR3 here is CASSPPSYEQYF. The CDR3 bases are TGTGCCAGCAGCCCTCCCTCCTACGAGCAGTACTTC. The chain recombines TRBV5-5 with TRBJ2-7; the D is unclear. The CDR3 length is 12 residues. Germline V gives CDR1 SGHKS, CDR2 YYEKEE (reference sequence). Trimming removed 4 bases from V and 0 bases from J, with 5 bases in between.

The J gene is TRBJ2-7, the V gene TRBV29-1; D may be TRBD1 (6 bases). The V gene lost 4 bases and the J gene lost 1 base, with 8 bases spanning the gap. CDR1 and CDR2 from the germline V gene are SQVTM and ANQGSEA. This CDR3 spans 12 amino acids. This CDR3 is CSVATGSYEQYF. The CDR3 nucleotides read TGCAGCGTTGCGACAGGTTCCTACGAGCAGTACTTC.

The J gene is TRBJ2-2, the V gene TRBV21-1; TRBD2 was called by the table and not checked on the DNA. TRBV21-1 corresponds to a pseudogene. This CDR3 region has 20 residues. CDR3 coding DNA: TGTGCCAGCAGCAAAGAAGGCCGGCTCTTTGCGGGAGTAAACACCGGGGAGCTGTTTTTT. Encoded protein: CASSKEGRLFAGVNTGELFF.

The rearrangement joins TRBV6-5 to TRBJ1-2, with 8 bases fitting TRBD1. Trimming took 2 bases from V and 3 from J; bases not matched to a gene: 5. In germline, CDR1 is MNHEY, CDR2 SVGAGI. The CDR3 has 15 amino acids. The CDR3 DNA is TGTGCCAGCAGTTACACAGGGGGTACGGACTATGGCTACACCTTC. Translating gives CASSYTGGTDYGYTF.

This chain connects TRBV28 to TRBJ1-3; a weak D match, TRBD1 (5 bases). The CDR3 consists of 16 residues. Trimming stripped 5 bases from V and 1 base from J, with 15 bases between. CDR1 MDHEN and CDR2 SYDVKM come from the germline V gene. CDR3 region: CASSPHHGTSGNTIYF. The DNA for the CDR3 is TGTGCCAGCAGTCCCCATCACGGGACTTCTGGAAACACCATATATTTT. The entire variable domain, with the rest obtained from reference TRBV28 and TRBJ1-3, is as follows: DVKVTQSSRYLVKRTGEKVFLECVQDMDHENMFWYRQDPGLGLRLIYFSYDVKMKEKGDIPEGYSVSREKKERFSLILESASTNQTSMYLCASSPHHGTSGNTIYFGEGSWLTVV.

The V gene is TRBV5-5, the J gene TRBJ1-5, with 7 bases aligning to TRBD1. V shed 2 bases, J shed 6 bases, and the junction held 5 bases outside the gene matches. CDR1 and CDR2 (germline): SGHKS, YYEKEE (reference sequence). CDR3 length equals 14 residues. The CDR3 coding sequence is TGTGCCAGCAGCTTAGGGGGCGGAGGTCAGCCCCAGCATTTT. This gives the protein CASSLGGGGQPQHF.

This sequence joins TRBV7-2 and TRBJ1-2, with 8 nucleotides matching TRBD1. CDR1 SGHTA and CDR2 FQGNSA come from the germline V gene. The CDR3 consists of 14 residues. The V and J ends lost 5 bases and 4 bases, in that order; junction bases with no gene match: 6. The CDR3 DNA reads TGTGCCAGCAGCCGTCCGGACAGGGTCTATGGCTACACCTTC. Its protein product is CASSRPDRVYGYTF.

The chain combines TRBV2 with TRBJ2-2; no firm D call. This CDR3 is 16 amino acids long. V lost 6 bases and J lost 4, with 18 bases in between. Germline V CDR1 and CDR2: SNHLY, FYNNEI. CDR3: CASRDGSKRRTGELFF. The CDR3 DNA follows: TGTGCCAGCAGGGATGGATCGAAGAGGCGCACCGGGGAGCTGTTTTTT.

This sequence joins TRBV4-1 and TRBJ2-7; the D gene could be TRBD1 or TRBD2 (5 bases each). The ends were cut back, 1 base at V and 7 bases at J, with 14 bases in the middle. The CDR3 sequence is 14 residues long. In germline, CDR1 is MGHRA, CDR2 YSYEKL. CDR3 region: CASSQGLGRREQYF. The CDR3 nucleotides read TGCGCCAGCAGCCAAGGGCTGGGACGTCGGGAGCAGTACTTC.

The chain recombines TRBV18 with TRBJ1-2; unclear D gene. CDR3 size: 14 residues. V lost 6 bases and J 7 bases, leaving 18 bases between the germline ends. The germline V gene encodes CDR1 KGHSH and CDR2 LQKENI. The CDR3 DNA reads TGTGCCAGCTCTCCGAATGAGAGCGGACGTGGCTACACCTTC. Amino acid sequence: CASSPNESGRGYTF.